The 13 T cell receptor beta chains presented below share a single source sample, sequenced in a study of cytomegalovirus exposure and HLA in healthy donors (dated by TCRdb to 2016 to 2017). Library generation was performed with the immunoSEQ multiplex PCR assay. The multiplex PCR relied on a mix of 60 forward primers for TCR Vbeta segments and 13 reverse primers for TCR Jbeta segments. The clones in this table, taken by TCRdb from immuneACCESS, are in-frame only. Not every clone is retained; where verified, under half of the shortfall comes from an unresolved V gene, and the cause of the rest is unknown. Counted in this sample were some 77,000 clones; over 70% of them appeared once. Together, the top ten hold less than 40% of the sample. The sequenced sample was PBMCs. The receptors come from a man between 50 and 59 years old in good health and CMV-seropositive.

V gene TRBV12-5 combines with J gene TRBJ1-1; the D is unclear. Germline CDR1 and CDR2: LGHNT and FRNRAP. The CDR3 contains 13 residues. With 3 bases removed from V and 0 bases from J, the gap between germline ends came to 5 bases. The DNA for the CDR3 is TGTGCTAGTGGTTTCGAGGTGAACACTGAAGCTTTCTTT. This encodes CASGFEVNTEAFF.

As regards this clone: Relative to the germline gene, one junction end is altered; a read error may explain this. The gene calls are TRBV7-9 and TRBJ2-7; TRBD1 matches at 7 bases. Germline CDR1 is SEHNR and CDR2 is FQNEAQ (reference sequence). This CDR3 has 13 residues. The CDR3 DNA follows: TGTTCCAGCTGGACAACAGGGGACAACGAGCAGTACTTC. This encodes CSSWTTGDNEQYF.

The CDR3 is CASSLAVTSGSYEQYF. The CDR3 DNA sequence: TGTGCCAGCAGCTTGGCGGTGACGTCGGGGTCCTACGAGCAGTACTTC. V is TRBV5-5 and J is TRBJ2-7; tentative D call: TRBD2 (5 bases). The germline gives CDR1 SGHKS, CDR2 YYEKEE (reference sequence). The CDR3 runs to 16 residues. V lost 0 bases and J 1 base, leaving 14 bases between the germline ends.

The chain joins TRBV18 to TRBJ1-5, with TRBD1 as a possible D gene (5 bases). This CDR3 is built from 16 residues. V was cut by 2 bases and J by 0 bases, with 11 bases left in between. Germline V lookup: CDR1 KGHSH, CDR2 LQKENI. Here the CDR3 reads CASSPTGSNSNQPQHF. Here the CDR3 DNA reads TGTGCCAGCTCACCAACAGGCTCAAATAGCAATCAGCCCCAGCATTTT. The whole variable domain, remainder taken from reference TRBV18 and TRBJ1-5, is NAGVMQNPRHLVRRRGQEARLRCSPMKGHSHVYWYRQLPEEGLKFMVYLQKENIIDESGMPKERFSAEFPKEGPSILRIQQVVRGDSAAYFCASSPTGSNSNQPQHFGDGTRLSIL.

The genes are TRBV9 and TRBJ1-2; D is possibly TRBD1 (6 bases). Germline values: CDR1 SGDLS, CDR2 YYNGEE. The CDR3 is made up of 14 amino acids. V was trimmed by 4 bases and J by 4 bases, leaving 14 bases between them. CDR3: CASSRYDRRYGYTF. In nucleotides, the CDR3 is TGTGCCAGCAGCAGATACGACAGGCGCTATGGCTACACCTTC.

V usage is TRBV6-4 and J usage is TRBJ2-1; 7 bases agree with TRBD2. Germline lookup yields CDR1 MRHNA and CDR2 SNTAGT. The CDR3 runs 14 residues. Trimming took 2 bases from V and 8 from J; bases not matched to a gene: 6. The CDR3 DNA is TGTGCCAGCAGTGACCGACTGGGGAGGGATGAGCAGTTCTTC. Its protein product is CASSDRLGRDEQFF.

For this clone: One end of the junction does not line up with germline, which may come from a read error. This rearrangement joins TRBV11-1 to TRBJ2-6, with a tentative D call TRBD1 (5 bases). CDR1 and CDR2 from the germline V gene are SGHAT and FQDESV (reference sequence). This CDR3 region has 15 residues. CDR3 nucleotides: TGTGCCAGCAGCTTAGGACCCCCTGGGGCCAACGGCCTGACTTTC. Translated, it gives CASSLGPPGANGLTF.

As DNA, the CDR3 is TGTGCCAGCAGTTATTCGAGATCCTACGAGCAGTACTTC. Translation: CASSYSRSYEQYF. The chain recombines TRBV27 with TRBJ2-7; no clear D. Trimming stripped 4 bases from V and 1 base from J, with 8 bases between. The CDR3 loop spans 13 amino acids. Looked up from germline, CDR1 is MNHEY and CDR2 is SMNVEV (reference sequence).

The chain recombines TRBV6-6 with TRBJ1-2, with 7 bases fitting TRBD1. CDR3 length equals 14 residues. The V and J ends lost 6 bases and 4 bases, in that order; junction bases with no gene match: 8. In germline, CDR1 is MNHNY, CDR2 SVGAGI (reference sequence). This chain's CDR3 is CASSPKGALYGYTF. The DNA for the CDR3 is TGTGCCAGCAGCCCTAAGGGGGCGCTCTATGGCTACACCTTC.

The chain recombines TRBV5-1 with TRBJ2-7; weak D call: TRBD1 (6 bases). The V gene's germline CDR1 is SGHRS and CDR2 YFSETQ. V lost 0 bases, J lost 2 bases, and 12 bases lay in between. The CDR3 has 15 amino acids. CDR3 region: CASSLEPGVPYEQYF. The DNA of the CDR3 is TGCGCCAGCAGCTTGGAGCCAGGGGTCCCCTACGAGCAGTACTTC.

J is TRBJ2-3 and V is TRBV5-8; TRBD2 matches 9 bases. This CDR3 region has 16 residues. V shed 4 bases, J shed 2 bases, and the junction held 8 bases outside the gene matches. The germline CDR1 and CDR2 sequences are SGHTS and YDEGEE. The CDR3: CASSHTRGGNTDTQYF. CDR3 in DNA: TGTGCCAGCAGCCACACGCGGGGGGGTAACACAGATACGCAGTATTTT.

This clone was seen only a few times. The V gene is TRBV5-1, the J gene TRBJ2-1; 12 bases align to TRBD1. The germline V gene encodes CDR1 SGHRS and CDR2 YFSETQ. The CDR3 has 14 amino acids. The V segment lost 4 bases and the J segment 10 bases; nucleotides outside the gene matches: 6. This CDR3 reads CASSGGTGGWEQFF. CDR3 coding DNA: TGCGCCAGCAGCGGAGGGACAGGGGGCTGGGAGCAGTTCTTC.

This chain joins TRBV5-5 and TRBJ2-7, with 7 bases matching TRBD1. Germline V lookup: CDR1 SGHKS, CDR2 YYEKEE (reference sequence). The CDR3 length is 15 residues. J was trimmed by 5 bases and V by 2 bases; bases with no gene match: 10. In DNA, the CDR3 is TGTGCCAGCAGCTTATGGGGGCCAGGGGGTAACGAGCAGTACTTC. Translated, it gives CASSLWGPGGNEQYF.